This TCR beta chain was sequenced during a study of CD8 T cells in Susac syndrome. Per germline, CDR1 SGDLS and CDR2 YYNGEE. Germline trimming cut 4 bases from V and 7 bases from J; bases unmatched to any gene: 13. CDR3 length: 15 residues. Reverse transcription of about 0.45 to 1 ug RNA used random hexamers. Each CDR3 protein is one row after TCRdb ran MiXCR on the immunoSEQ multiplex PCR reads. The table records roughly 250,000 distinct CDR3 sequences, less than 96% of them present only once. The TCR originated in a human donor with Susac syndrome. This chain connects TRBV9 to TRBJ2-5, with 7 bases aligning to TRBD2. Specimen: CD4+ T cells from PBMCs. The CDR3 region is CASSQVGGEGTTQYF. CDR3 coding DNA: TGTGCCAGCAGCCAAGTAGGTGGGGAGGGCACGACCCAGTACTTC. The full variable domain, rest sourced from reference TRBV9 and TRBJ2-5, is DSGVTQTPKHLITATGQRVTLRCSPRSGDLSVYWYQQSLDQGLQFLIQYYNGEERAKGNILERFSAQQFPDLHSELNLSSLELGDSALYFCASSQVGGEGTTQYFGPGTRLLVL.